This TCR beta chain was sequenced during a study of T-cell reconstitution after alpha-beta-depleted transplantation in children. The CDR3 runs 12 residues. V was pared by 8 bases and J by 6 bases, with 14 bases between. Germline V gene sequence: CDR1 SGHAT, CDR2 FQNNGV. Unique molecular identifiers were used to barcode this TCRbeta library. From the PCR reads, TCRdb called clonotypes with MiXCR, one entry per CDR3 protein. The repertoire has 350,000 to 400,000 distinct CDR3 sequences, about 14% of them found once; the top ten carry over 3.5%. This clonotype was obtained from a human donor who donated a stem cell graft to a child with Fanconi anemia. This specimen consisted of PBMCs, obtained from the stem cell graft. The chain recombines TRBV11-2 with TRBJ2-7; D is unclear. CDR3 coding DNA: TGTGCCAGCTCCTCTGGACCGGTCGAGCAGTACTTC. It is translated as CASSSGPVEQYF.